Following are 30 T cell receptor beta chains from one sample sequenced in a study of beta chain features in type 1 diabetes. The whole isolated RNA underwent reverse transcription, so sequencing captured expressed TCRB transcripts. Libraries were prepared by immunoSEQ multiplex PCR; TCRdb keeps only in-frame clonotypes and omits some of them. Of around 500,000 clones in the sample, more than 9.5% are singletons; the top ten hold over 0.035%. Specimen: naive CD4+ T cells from blood. The receptors here all came from a woman aged 18-35 years in good health.

A few counts support this clone. V gene TRBV13 combines with J gene TRBJ2-1; 10 nucleotides line up with TRBD2. This CDR3 has 16 amino acids. The germline V gene encodes CDR1 PRHDT and CDR2 FYEKMQ (reference sequence). Losses at the gene ends were 4 bases for V and 7 bases for J; bases not matched to a gene: 10. The CDR3 DNA reads as TGTGCCAGCAGCTCTAGTCTAGCGGGAGCGGGAAATGAGCAGTTCTTC. Translated, it gives CASSSSLAGAGNEQFF.

The chain links TRBV25-1 to TRBJ1-1; TRBD1 might be the D (5 bases). The V gene's germline CDR1 is MGHDK and CDR2 SYGVNS. Trimming left V 8 bases short and J 3 bases short, with 16 bases between. This CDR3 contains 14 residues. The chain's CDR3 is CASHEGVGDTEAFF. Written as DNA, the CDR3 is TGTGCCAGCCATGAAGGGGTCGGGGACACTGAAGCTTTCTTT. The whole variable domain, remainder taken from reference TRBV25-1 and TRBJ1-1, is EADIYQTPRYLVIGTGKKITLECSQTMGHDKMYWYQQDPGMELHLIHYSYGVNSTEKGDLSSESTVSRIRTEHFPLTLESARPSHTSQYLCASHEGVGDTEAFFGQGTRLTVV.

The chain couples TRBV7-9 to TRBJ2-5, with D tentatively TRBD1 (6 bases). CDR1 SEHNR and CDR2 FQNEAQ come from the germline V gene (reference sequence). CDR3 size: 14 residues. V was shortened by 1 base and J by 6 bases, with 12 bases between the two germline ends. This CDR3 reads CASSLVTGRQTQYF. The CDR3 DNA follows: TGTGCCAGCAGCTTAGTAACAGGGCGGCAGACCCAGTACTTC.

This chain connects TRBV20-1 to TRBJ1-1, with a tentative D call TRBD1 (6 bases). Germline V gene lookup returns CDR1 DFQATT and CDR2 SNEGSKA (reference sequence). The germline V and J ends were trimmed by 5 bases and 13 bases, with 17 bases remaining between them. The CDR3 loop spans 11 amino acids. The CDR3, as DNA: TGCAGTGCTGCCCCCGTGACAGGAGATTTCTTT. This translates into CSAAPVTGDFF.

The J gene is TRBJ2-5, the V gene TRBV29-1; 7 nucleotides match TRBD1. The CDR3 sequence is 13 residues long. Per germline, CDR1 SQVTM and CDR2 ANQGSEA. V lost 7 bases and J lost 2; bases outside the gene matches: 7. The CDR3 nucleotides read TGCAGCGCTAACAGGGGAGTTCAAGAGACCCAGTACTTC. This sequence encodes CSANRGVQETQYF.

Comments on this clone: The same CDR3 is also encoded by other DNA sequences in this sample. The chain joins TRBV18 to TRBJ2-1; TRBD1 is a possible D gene (6 bases). V was pared by 1 base and J by 5 bases, with 9 bases between. The CDR3 has 14 amino acids. Germline lookup yields CDR1 KGHSH and CDR2 LQKENI. CDR3 DNA: TGTGCCAGCTCACCACAGGGACAAAACAATGAGCAGTTCTTC. Translated, it gives CASSPQGQNNEQFF. Complete variable domain (other parts from reference TRBV18 and TRBJ2-1): NAGVMQNPRHLVRRRGQEARLRCSPMKGHSHVYWYRQLPEEGLKFMVYLQKENIIDESGMPKERFSAEFPKEGPSILRIQQVVRGDSAAYFCASSPQGQNNEQFFGPGTRLTVL.

This clone was recorded a few times. The chain recombines TRBV4-3 with TRBJ2-4, with 7 bases lining up with TRBD1. From germline, CDR1 is LGHNA and CDR2 YSLEER. J gave up 5 bases and V 3 bases, and 7 bases lay outside the gene matches. The CDR3 loop spans 15 amino acids. In DNA form, the CDR3 reads TGCGCCAGCAGCCAGGAGACAGGGAGCCAAAACATTCAGTACTTC. This codes for CASSQETGSQNIQYF.

This clone was seen a handful of times. The chain joins TRBV28 to TRBJ2-5, with TRBD1 identical over 8 bases. The V and J ends lost 3 bases and 5 bases, in that order; junction bases with no gene match: 8. CDR1 and CDR2 (germline): MDHEN, SYDVKM. The CDR3 covers 15 residues. This chain's CDR3 is CASSFRRGRRETQYF. CDR3 sequence (DNA): TGTGCCAGCAGTTTTCGCAGGGGGCGCCGGGAGACCCAGTACTTC.

This clone occurred a few times. J is TRBJ2-6 and V is TRBV5-1, with 10 nucleotides matching TRBD1. This CDR3 comprises 17 residues. Trimming removed 4 bases from V and 4 bases from J; junction bases left unmatched: 8. Germline CDR1 SGHRS, CDR2 YFSETQ. The CDR3 sequence: CASSDRQGAKGANVLTF. CDR3 coding DNA: TGCGCCAGCAGCGATAGACAGGGGGCGAAAGGGGCCAACGTCCTGACTTTC.

This clone was seen only a few times. The chain combines TRBV28 with TRBJ1-4; D possibly corresponds to TRBD1 (5 bases). Trimming cost V 6 bases and J 8 bases, with 19 bases left between them. The germline CDR1 and CDR2 sequences are MDHEN and SYDVKM. The CDR3 is made up of 15 amino acids. Here the CDR3 reads CASSLLPGLSEKLFF. Written as DNA, the CDR3 is TGTGCCAGCAGCTTACTCCCAGGGTTAAGCGAAAAACTGTTTTTT.

The V gene is TRBV30, the J gene TRBJ1-3, with 7 bases fitting TRBD1. This CDR3 has 15 residues. V lost 1 base and J lost 0; bases outside the gene matches: 3. CDR1 is GTSNPN, CDR2 SVGIG, per germline (reference sequence). The CDR3 protein is CAWSGDRVSGNTIYF. CDR3 nucleotides: TGTGCCTGGAGTGGTGACAGGGTCTCTGGAAACACCATATATTTT.

This clone was observed a few times. This chain uses TRBV9 with TRBJ2-1; no clear D gene. The germline gives CDR1 SGDLS, CDR2 YYNGEE. Trimming removed 8 bases at V and 6 bases at J, with 9 bases between. The CDR3 length is 11 residues. Here the CDR3 DNA reads TGTGCCAGTTCTTTAGCCAATGAGCAGTTCTTC. Translating gives CASSLANEQFF.

This clone was picked up a small number of times. The CDR3 sequence: CASSFPGSETQYF. The CDR3 region has the DNA TGTGCCAGCAGTTTTCCAGGCAGCGAGACCCAGTACTTC. This chain uses TRBV28 with TRBJ2-5; D gene uncertain. CDR3 size: 13 residues. V lost 3 bases and J lost 5, with 10 bases in between. The germline V gene encodes CDR1 MDHEN and CDR2 SYDVKM.

The rearrangement joins TRBV29-1 to TRBJ2-5; 14 nucleotides line up with TRBD2. The V gene's germline CDR1 is SQVTM and CDR2 ANQGSEA. V lost 4 bases and J lost 0; bases outside the gene matches: 7. The length of the CDR3 is 17 residues. In nucleotides, the CDR3 is TGCAGCGTTGGAGGACTAGCGGGAGGAGGGGACCAAGAGACCCAGTACTTC. This gives the protein CSVGGLAGGGDQETQYF.

This clone was picked up many times. J is TRBJ2-3 and V is TRBV7-9; D unclear. With 5 bases removed from V and 2 bases from J, the gap between germline ends came to 5 bases. CDR1 and CDR2 (germline): SEHNR, FQNEAQ (reference sequence). There are 12 residues in the CDR3. CDR3 residues: CASSPVTDTQYF. In DNA, the CDR3 is TGTGCCAGCAGCCCCGTCACAGATACGCAGTATTTT.

The genes are TRBV15 and TRBJ1-3; D gene unclear. Germline assignment: CDR1 LNHNV and CDR2 YYDKDF (reference sequence). CDR3 length equals 14 residues. V was pared by 4 bases and J by 2 bases, with 9 bases between. CDR3 coding DNA: TGTGCCACCAGCAATCCTTCGGCTGGAAACACCATATATTTT. It codes for CATSNPSAGNTIYF.

This clone has just a few counts. The chain combines TRBV15 with TRBJ1-2; D possibly corresponds to TRBD1 (6 bases). This CDR3 has 17 amino acids. V lost 1 base and J lost 10, with 25 bases in between. Germline values: CDR1 LNHNV, CDR2 YYDKDF (reference sequence). As DNA, the CDR3 is TGTGCCACCAGCAGAGCCTCTCGAGCATTCCGAGGGGGTGACTACACCTTC. Protein sequence: CATSRASRAFRGGDYTF.

The chain employs TRBV5-1 and TRBJ2-5; D perhaps matches TRBD1 (5 bases). V was pared by 4 bases and J by 4 bases, with 17 bases between. Germline V gene lookup returns CDR1 SGHRS and CDR2 YFSETQ. This CDR3 contains 15 residues. CDR3 DNA: TGCGCCAGCAGCAAATCACAGGAACGCGGAGAGACCCAGTACTTC. Translating gives CASSKSQERGETQYF.

This clone was counted only a few times. The chain employs TRBV10-3 and TRBJ2-3, with D possibly being TRBD1 (5 bases). The V gene lost 6 bases and the J gene lost 0 bases, with 7 bases spanning the gap. From germline, CDR1 is ENHRY and CDR2 SYGVKD. This CDR3 spans 13 amino acids. The CDR3 DNA reads TGTGCCATCAGGACAGCTAGCACAGATACGCAGTATTTT. It yields the protein CAIRTASTDTQYF.

V gene TRBV5-1 combines with J gene TRBJ2-3; D possibly corresponds to TRBD1 (5 bases). Germline CDR1 and CDR2: SGHRS and YFSETQ. The CDR3 contains 15 residues. Deletions cut 0 bases from V and 2 bases from J, with 10 bases between. The CDR3 loop reads CASSLVDTSTDTQYF. The CDR3, as DNA: TGCGCCAGCAGCTTGGTGGACACTTCCACAGATACGCAGTATTTT.

This clone was found a few times. CDR3 sequence reads: CASSPVNRGELFF. In DNA, the CDR3 is TGTGCCAGCAGCCCTGTAAATCGCGGGGAGCTGTTTTTT. This chain connects TRBV11-3 to TRBJ2-2; D uncertain. Germline values: CDR1 SGHNT, CDR2 YENEEA. Deletions cut 5 bases from V and 7 bases from J, with 11 bases between. This CDR3 spans 13 amino acids.

This clone was observed a few times. V usage is TRBV5-4 and J usage is TRBJ1-1; D is uncertain. Germline V CDR1 and CDR2: SGHNT, YYREEE (reference sequence). The CDR3 length is 16 residues. The V and J ends lost 8 bases and 0 bases respectively, with 20 bases between them. CDR3 sequence (DNA): TGTGCCAGTGCGATTGGCCAGGAAAAAGTGAACACTGAAGCTTTCTTT. Its translation is CASAIGQEKVNTEAFF.

The rearrangement links TRBV28 to TRBJ1-5; 7 nucleotides line up with TRBD1. Per germline, CDR1 MDHEN and CDR2 SYDVKM. The V and J ends lost 6 bases and 2 bases, in that order; junction bases with no gene match: 4. The CDR3 runs to 14 residues. The CDR3 nucleotides read TGTGCCAGCAGAACCCAGGGGGGCAATCAGCCCCAGCATTTT. Translating it yields CASRTQGGNQPQHF.

In its sample, this clone was seen a few times. The chain carries TRBV7-2 and TRBJ2-1; D is ambiguous. This CDR3 spans 14 amino acids. Between the trimmed V and J ends, which lost 5 bases and 4 bases, there was a span of 12 bases. Germline V gives CDR1 SGHTA, CDR2 FQGNSA. This CDR3 is CASSLPAAYNEQFF. DNA for the CDR3: TGTGCCAGCAGCCTGCCCGCGGCTTACAATGAGCAGTTCTTC.

This clone was seen a few times. The chain links TRBV4-3 to TRBJ1-2; D not certain. This CDR3 is 13 amino acids long. Looked up from germline, CDR1 is LGHNA and CDR2 is YSLEER. V gave up 3 bases and J gave up 2 bases, with 7 bases separating them. This chain's CDR3 is CASSQGANYGYTF. The CDR3, as DNA: TGCGCCAGCAGCCAGGGTGCCAACTATGGCTACACCTTC.

This clone showed up just a few times. Other DNA sequences of this sample code for an identical CDR3. The rearrangement uses TRBV29-1 and TRBJ1-5; TRBD1 agrees at 11 bases. Germline CDR1 is SQVTM and CDR2 is ANQGSEA. This CDR3 is built from 12 residues. The V gene end was trimmed by 7 bases and the J gene end by 6 bases; junction bases not matched to a gene: 2. CDR3 coding DNA: TGCAGCGCTGGGACAGGGGGTCAGCCCCAGCATTTT. Protein sequence: CSAGTGGQPQHF.

The chain couples TRBV9 to TRBJ1-6, with unresolved D. This CDR3 has 14 residues. The V and J ends lost 10 bases and 7 bases respectively, with 18 bases between them. Germline V gene lookup returns CDR1 SGDLS and CDR2 YYNGEE. The chain's CDR3 is CAGYTGLPNSPLHF. The CDR3 region has the DNA TGTGCCGGATACACTGGACTTCCAAATTCACCCCTCCACTTT.

The sample holds a few counts of this clone. The chain joins TRBV15 to TRBJ2-5; D gene ambiguous. V was pared by 5 bases and J by 6 bases, with 7 bases between. The V gene's germline CDR1 is LNHNV and CDR2 YYDKDF (reference sequence). This CDR3 has 11 residues. In nucleotides, the CDR3 is TGTGCCACCAGCGGCTCGAAGACCCAGTACTTC. Residues: CATSGSKTQYF.

The V and J genes are TRBV19 and TRBJ2-1; 10 bases fit TRBD2. J gave up 4 bases and V 5 bases, and 2 bases lay outside the gene matches. Looked up from germline, CDR1 is LNHDA and CDR2 is SQIVND (reference sequence). CDR3 length: 14 residues. CDR3 sequence: CASSPSGRYNEQFF. The CDR3, as DNA: TGTGCCAGTAGTCCTAGCGGGAGATACAATGAGCAGTTCTTC.

In its sample, this clone was seen a few times. V usage is TRBV5-1 and J usage is TRBJ2-1; the match to TRBD2 covers 11 bases. This CDR3 spans 15 amino acids. From germline, CDR1 is SGHRS and CDR2 YFSETQ. V trimming: 5 bases; J trimming: 6 bases; junction bases outside the gene matches: 7. CDR3 loop: CASRQGLAASNEQFF. CDR3 sequence (DNA): TGCGCCAGCAGGCAGGGACTAGCGGCCTCCAATGAGCAGTTCTTC.